These 24 T cell receptor beta chains share one sample of origin, sequenced in a study of radiation and T cells in renal cell carcinoma. Using immunoSEQ multiplex PCR, the repertoire was profiled, and TCRdb retains in-frame clones only, with some absent. The data show about 130,000 clones, approximately 80% seen once. This sample's time point: baseline pretreatment blood. Noted treatment: 15 Gy SBRT to primary tumor, nephrectomy 4 weeks later. Sequencing used blood, obtained from a patient whose treatment included radiotherapy and nephrectomy. All receptors derive from a woman aged 60 to 75 with renal cell carcinoma.

This clone has a handful of counts. This chain uses TRBV28 with TRBJ1-5; no reliable D call. This CDR3 region has 17 residues. Germline lookup yields CDR1 MDHEN and CDR2 SYDVKM. V was clipped by 5 bases and J by 2 bases, with 19 bases between them. CDR3 DNA: TGTGCCAGCAGTCACCGACGGATCGGTGTCCGCAATCAGCCCCAGCATTTT. It yields the protein CASSHRRIGVRNQPQHF.

This sequence joins TRBV9 and TRBJ1-1; D might be TRBD1 (5 bases). The CDR3 is made up of 13 amino acids. Trimming cost V 0 bases and J 5 bases, with 8 bases left between them. Germline V gene lookup returns CDR1 SGDLS and CDR2 YYNGEE. CDR3 nucleotide sequence: TGTGCCAGCAGCGTAGCGCAGGGAACTGAAGCTTTCTTT. Translation gives CASSVAQGTEAFF.

This clone was observed at least ten times. V gene TRBV4-1 combines with J gene TRBJ1-1, with no clear D. The CDR3 is 14 residues long. Germline V lookup: CDR1 MGHRA, CDR2 YSYEKL. V was shortened by 3 bases and J by 4 bases, with 12 bases between the two germline ends. Written as DNA, the CDR3 is TGCGCCAGCAGCCACCCGACCGGGGTCACTGAAGCTTTCTTT. Translated: CASSHPTGVTEAFF.

This clone was seen a few times. CDR3 nucleotide sequence: TGTGCCAGCTCACCTCTGGGACAGGGGACTGAAGCTTTCTTT. Its protein is CASSPLGQGTEAFF. This rearrangement joins TRBV18 to TRBJ1-1, with 10 bases matching TRBD1. The CDR3 is made up of 14 amino acids. Germline CDR1 is KGHSH and CDR2 is LQKENI. V shed 3 bases, J shed 5 bases, and the junction held 3 bases outside the gene matches.

The rearrangement joins TRBV30 to TRBJ1-4; D might be TRBD1 (6 bases). The CDR3 is 15 amino acids. The V and J ends lost 0 bases and 7 bases respectively, with 15 bases between them. Germline assignment: CDR1 GTSNPN and CDR2 SVGIG (reference sequence). CDR3 bases: TGTGCCTGGAGTGTTAAGGGGGTGGTGACTGAAAAACTGTTTTTT. Its translation: CAWSVKGVVTEKLFF.

The chain carries TRBV2 and TRBJ1-2; TRBD1 matches 7 bases. The CDR3 is 12 amino acids. Looked up from germline, CDR1 is SNHLY and CDR2 is FYNNEI. The V gene end was trimmed by 8 bases and the J gene end by 8 bases; junction bases not matched to a gene: 8. CDR3 bases: TGTGCCAGCCATCAGGGGGAGATCGGCTACACCTTC. This sequence encodes CASHQGEIGYTF. Full variable domain (missing parts from reference TRBV2 and TRBJ1-2): EPEVTQTPSHQVTQMGQEVILRCVPISNHLYFYWYRQILGQKVEFLVSFYNNEISEKSEIFDDQFSVERPDGSNFTLKIRSTKLEDSAMYFCASHQGEIGYTFGSGTRLTVV.

V is TRBV9 and J is TRBJ2-7; 7 nucleotides match TRBD2. V trimming: 0 bases; J trimming: 6 bases; junction bases outside the gene matches: 6. The CDR3 is 14 amino acids. Germline CDR1 and CDR2: SGDLS and YYNGEE. The DNA of the CDR3 is TGTGCCAGCAGCGTAGCTTGGGAGGGGAGCGAGCAGTACTTC. Translation gives CASSVAWEGSEQYF.

V usage is TRBV19 and J usage is TRBJ1-3; weak D call: TRBD1 (5 bases). The CDR3 totals 15 residues. V gave up 4 bases and J gave up 1 base, with 11 bases separating them. Germline V CDR1 and CDR2: LNHDA, SQIVND (reference sequence). In DNA form, the CDR3 reads TGTGCCAGTAGTACGGGGGATCTATCTGGAAACACCATATATTTT. Translated: CASSTGDLSGNTIYF.

In DNA, the CDR3 is TGTGCCAGCATCCTTTGGTTGACTAGCGGGAGCTACGAGCAGTACTTC. The encoded protein is CASILWLTSGSYEQYF. This chain joins TRBV5-6 and TRBJ2-7, with TRBD2 matching over 12 bases. CDR1 is SGHDT and CDR2 is YYEEEE in the germline V gene. This CDR3 has 16 amino acids. V was clipped by 6 bases and J by 3 bases; unmatched bases: 10.

The rearrangement uses TRBV6-5 and TRBJ2-1; 7 bases are shared with TRBD2. After removal of 4 bases from V and 7 bases from J, the junction contained 10 bases not matched to a gene. Germline values: CDR1 MNHEY, CDR2 SVGAGI. CDR3 size: 15 residues. The CDR3 nucleotides are TGTGCCAGCAGTTCTGGCGGGAGCTGGTGGAATGAGCAGTTCTTC. It codes for CASSSGGSWWNEQFF.

The sample holds one count of this clone. The sample contains more than one DNA sequence encoding this CDR3. This chain uses TRBV7-9 with TRBJ1-6; TRBD1 is a possible D gene (5 bases). Per germline, CDR1 SEHNR and CDR2 FQNEAQ (reference sequence). V was clipped by 1 base and J by 9 bases, with 10 bases between them. This CDR3 has 14 amino acids. The CDR3 here is CASSLGQGGSPLHF. For the CDR3, the DNA is TGTGCCAGCAGCTTAGGTCAGGGTGGTTCACCCCTCCACTTT.

The rearrangement joins TRBV9 to TRBJ2-1; TRBD1 is a possible D gene (6 bases). The CDR3 is 16 amino acids. V lost 0 bases and J lost 6, with 16 bases in between. The germline CDR1 and CDR2 sequences are SGDLS and YYNGEE. CDR3 sequence reads: CASSVAYTGRSNEQFF. The CDR3 DNA reads TGTGCCAGCAGCGTAGCTTATACAGGGAGAAGCAATGAGCAGTTCTTC.

This clone was recorded a few times. The chain joins TRBV4-3 to TRBJ2-1; 11 bases align to TRBD2. V shed 0 bases, J shed 1 base, and the junction held 11 bases outside the gene matches. The CDR3 has 20 amino acids. Germline CDR1 is LGHNA and CDR2 is YSLEER. The chain's CDR3 is CASSQDLAGGGVISYNEQFF. The CDR3 DNA is TGCGCCAGCAGCCAAGATTTAGCGGGAGGGGGTGTGATTTCCTACAATGAGCAGTTCTTC.

The V call is TRBV5-1, the J call TRBJ1-2; possible D gene TRBD1, 5 bases. Between the trimmed V and J ends, which lost 1 base and 0 bases, there was a span of 10 bases. CDR3 size: 15 residues. Per the germline V gene, CDR1 is SGHRS and CDR2 is YFSETQ. The CDR3 reads CASSLSGGTNYGYTF. The CDR3 DNA is TGCGCCAGCAGCTTGTCCGGGGGAACTAACTATGGCTACACCTTC. Looking up the rest from reference TRBV5-1 and TRBJ1-2 gives the full variable domain: KAGVTQTPRYLIKTRGQQVTLSCSPISGHRSVSWYQQTPGQGLQFLFEYFSETQRNKGNFPGRFSGRQFSNSRSEMNVSTLELGDSALYLCASSLSGGTNYGYTFGSGTRLTVV.

CDR3 in amino acids: CASSLGTAGDQPQHF. The CDR3 bases are TGTGCCAGCAGCCTCGGGACAGCTGGCGATCAGCCCCAGCATTTT. The V and J genes are TRBV6-5 and TRBJ1-5, with 7 positions matching TRBD1. Germline lookup yields CDR1 MNHEY and CDR2 SVGAGI. The J segment lost 5 bases and the V segment lost 6 bases, leaving 10 bases of the junction unmatched. The CDR3 is 15 residues long.

This chain uses TRBV6-5 with TRBJ1-2; D might be TRBD1 (5 bases). The germline V gene encodes CDR1 MNHEY and CDR2 SVGAGI. This CDR3 is 16 amino acids long. With 0 bases removed from V and 8 bases from J, the gap between germline ends came to 19 bases. For the CDR3, the DNA is TGTGCCAGCAGTTACTCGAAGGGACCGCCCAACCCGGGCTACACCTTC. Translated, it gives CASSYSKGPPNPGYTF.

V is TRBV5-4 and J is TRBJ1-4; 10 positions agree with TRBD1. Unmatched junction bases numbered 10, after V lost 4 bases and J lost 7 bases. Per germline, CDR1 SGHNT and CDR2 YYREEE (reference sequence). The length of the CDR3 is 16 residues. CDR3 in DNA: TGTGCCAGCAGCCCCGGGACAGGGGTAGGACGTGAAAAACTGTTTTTT. Protein: CASSPGTGVGREKLFF.

The chain uses TRBV2 and TRBJ1-2, with no clear D. The CDR3 sequence is 13 residues long. The germline V gene encodes CDR1 SNHLY and CDR2 FYNNEI. The V gene lost 3 bases and the J gene lost 4 bases, with 9 bases spanning the gap. The CDR3 DNA follows: TGTGCCAGCAGTGAGCGGCGGACCTATGGCTACACCTTC. Its protein product is CASSERRTYGYTF.

J is TRBJ1-5 and V is TRBV6-1; D not resolved. V lost 6 bases and J 8 bases, leaving 11 bases between the germline ends. CDR3 length equals 12 residues. Germline values: CDR1 MNHNS, CDR2 SASEGT. The DNA of the CDR3 is TGTGCCAGCAGCCCCTTTGTCGAGCCCCAGCATTTT. Amino acids: CASSPFVEPQHF.

The chain combines TRBV28 with TRBJ1-2; D unclear. Germline V gene sequence: CDR1 MDHEN, CDR2 SYDVKM. This CDR3 region has 12 residues. The V gene lost 6 bases and the J gene lost 4 bases, with 9 bases spanning the gap. The DNA of the CDR3 is TGTGCCAGCAGCAGAAAAAGCTATGGCTACACCTTC. Its translation is CASSRKSYGYTF.

Only a few counts were recorded for this clone. The rearrangement joins TRBV28 to TRBJ1-1; possible D gene TRBD1, 5 bases. Germline values: CDR1 MDHEN, CDR2 SYDVKM. The CDR3 consists of 15 residues. Between the trimmed V and J ends, which lost 8 bases and 5 bases, there was a span of 21 bases. The CDR3 region has the DNA TGTGCCAGCTGCGAAGAGGGGCTGGAATGGACTGAAGCTTTCTTT. This gives the protein CASCEEGLEWTEAFF.

The V call is TRBV19, the J call TRBJ1-2; the match to TRBD1 covers 8 bases. V shed 1 base and J 8 bases; nucleotides not matched to a gene: 9. CDR1 and CDR2 (germline): LNHDA, SQIVND (reference sequence). This CDR3 region has 15 residues. Written as DNA, the CDR3 is TGTGCCAGTAGTATAGCCTTCGGGACAGGAAACGGCTACACCTTC. It specifies CASSIAFGTGNGYTF.

This clone was observed once. The V gene is TRBV2, the J gene TRBJ1-6, with a tentative D call TRBD1 (5 bases). The germline V gene has CDR1 SNHLY and CDR2 FYNNEI. The CDR3 length is 16 residues. Between the trimmed V and J ends, which lost 2 bases and 5 bases, there was a span of 13 bases. The CDR3: CASSERSGHHNSPLHF. In DNA, the CDR3 is TGTGCCAGCAGTGAAAGGTCGGGGCACCATAATTCACCCCTCCACTTT.

The chain carries TRBV6-4 and TRBJ1-2, with unresolved D. This CDR3 is built from 14 residues. V lost 3 bases and J lost 8, with 16 bases in between. Germline lookup yields CDR1 MRHNA and CDR2 SNTAGT. The CDR3 sequence is CASSESSGTAGYTF. The CDR3 DNA follows: TGTGCCAGCAGTGAATCGTCAGGTACGGCCGGCTACACCTTC.